Listed here is a single TCR beta chain. Its matching antigen is unknown. Investigators isolated RNA and reverse transcribed it into cDNA to act as the sequencing template. Here immunoSEQ multiplex PCR was the method, and the copy in TCRdb shows in-frame clones only, minus some. The repertoire has 150,000 or so clones, about 89% of them found once; the top ten carry less than 15%. The sample is drawn from a study of CD8+ T cells in alopecia areata. Regarding the study as a whole: Sequencing of scalp samples also captures resident alphabeta T cells of normal skin. Scalp lesions, especially in alopecia totalis/universalis, had higher clonality than normal scalp.

Collection of lesional scalp punch biopsies and peripheral blood was performed in alopecia areata patients. Both CD4+ and CD8+ T cells were separated by sorting PBMCs. The material sequenced was CD8+ T cells sorted from blood, taken at week 0. This clonotype was sampled from a human donor with alopecia areata.

The CDR3 sequence is CASSWGTFTEAFF. The CDR3 nucleotides read TGTGCCAGCAGCTGGGGGACCTTCACTGAAGCTTTCTTT. The chain couples TRBV5-6 to TRBJ1-1; TRBD1 is a possible D gene (5 bases). Trimming shortened V by 3 bases and J by 4 bases, and 10 bases separated the two germline ends. The germline CDR1 and CDR2 sequences are SGHDT and YYEEEE. There are 13 residues in the CDR3.